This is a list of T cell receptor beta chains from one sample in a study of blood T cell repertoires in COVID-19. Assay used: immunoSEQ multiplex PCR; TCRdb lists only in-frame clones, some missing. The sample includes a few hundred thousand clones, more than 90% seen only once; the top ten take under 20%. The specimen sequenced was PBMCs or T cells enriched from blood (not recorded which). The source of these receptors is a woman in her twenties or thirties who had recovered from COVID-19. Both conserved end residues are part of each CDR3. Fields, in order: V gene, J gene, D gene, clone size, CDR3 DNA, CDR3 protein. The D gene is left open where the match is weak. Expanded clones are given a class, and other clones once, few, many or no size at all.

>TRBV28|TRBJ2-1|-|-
TGTGCCAGCAGTTTGACAGAAGTCAATGAGCAGTTCTTC
CASSLTEVNEQFF
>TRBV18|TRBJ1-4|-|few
TGTGCCAGCTCCCAGAGCCAGGCCACAACTAATGAAAAACTGTTTTTT
CASSQSQATTNEKLFF
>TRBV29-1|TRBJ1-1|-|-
TGCAGCGTTTCAGGCAGACTGAACACTGAAGCTTTCTTT
CSVSGRLNTEAFF
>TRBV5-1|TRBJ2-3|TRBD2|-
TGCGCCAGCAGCTTGCGTTCTAGCGGGAGAGGTGGCACAGATACGCAGTATTTT
CASSLRSSGRGGTDTQYF
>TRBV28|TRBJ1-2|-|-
TGTGCCAGCAGTTTAGGTGGCAGGGGCGGGTATGGCTACACCTTC
CASSLGGRGGYGYTF
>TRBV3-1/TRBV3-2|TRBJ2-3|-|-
TGTGCCAGCAGCCATAGAGTAGATACGCAGTATTTT
CASSHRVDTQYF
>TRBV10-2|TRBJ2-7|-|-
TGCGCCAGCAGTGGCAGGGCCTACGAGCAGTACTTC
CASSGRAYEQYF
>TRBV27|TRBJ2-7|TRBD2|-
TGTGCCAGCAGTTTATCGATGGTGGCGGGGGTCACTTACGAGCAGTACTTC
CASSLSMVAGVTYEQYF
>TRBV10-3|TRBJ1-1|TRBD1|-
TGTGCCATCAGTGAGTCGAGAGGGGGCATCACTGAAGCTTTCTTT
CAISESRGGITEAFF
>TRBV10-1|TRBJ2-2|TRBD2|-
TGCGCCAGCCCCCGGACTAGCGGCGGGGAGCTGTTTTTT
CASPRTSGGELFF
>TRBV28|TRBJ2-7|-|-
TGTGCCAGCAGCGCGGGGGCCCCCTCCTACGAGCAGTACTTC
CASSAGAPSYEQYF
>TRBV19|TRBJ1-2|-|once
TGTGCCAGTAGTAACAAGAGGTACTATGGCTACACCTTC
CASSNKRYYGYTF
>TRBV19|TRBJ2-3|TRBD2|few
TGTGCCACCTTATTTAGGACTAGCGGGAGAAGTTCAGATACGCAGTATTTT
CATLFRTSGRSSDTQYF
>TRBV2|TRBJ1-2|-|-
TGTGCCAGCAGCCCCCACGACAGGCCCTATGGCTACACCTTC
CASSPHDRPYGYTF
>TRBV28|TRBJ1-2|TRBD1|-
TGTGCCAGCAGACCAGAGGGGGCGGGTGGCTACACCTTC
CASRPEGAGGYTF
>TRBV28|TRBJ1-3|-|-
TGTGCCAGCAGCCGTGCGCCTTACTCTGGAAACACCATATATTTT
CASSRAPYSGNTIYF
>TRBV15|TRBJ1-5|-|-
TGTGCCACCAGCAGAGATCTCCGCCGGGGGGCTTTGGGTCAGCCCCAGCATTTT
CATSRDLRRGALGQPQHF
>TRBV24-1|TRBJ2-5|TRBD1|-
TGTGCCACCAGTGATTCGCTGACAGGGGGTGAGACCCAGTACTTC
CATSDSLTGGETQYF
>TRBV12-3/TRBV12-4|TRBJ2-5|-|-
TGTGCCAGCAGTTTATTCCGGTGGGAGACCCAGTACTTC
CASSLFRWETQYF
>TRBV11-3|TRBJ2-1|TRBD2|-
TGTGCCAGCAGCTTAGGTGCGGGGGAGACCTACAATGAGCAGTTCTTC
CASSLGAGETYNEQFF
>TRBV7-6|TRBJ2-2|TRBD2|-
TGTGCCAGCAGCCGGCCCCAGCGGGGGGCGAACACCGGGGAGCTGTTTTTT
CASSRPQRGANTGELFF
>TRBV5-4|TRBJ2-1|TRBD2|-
TGTGCCAGCAGCTACGGGACTAGCTCCTACAATGAGCAGTTCTTC
CASSYGTSSYNEQFF
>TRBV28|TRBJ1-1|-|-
TGTGCCAGCAACGGGGGGGCGAACACTGAAGCTTTCTTT
CASNGGANTEAFF
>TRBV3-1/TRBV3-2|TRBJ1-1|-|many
TGTGCCAGCAGCCCCCGATCTGGGGGAGGGACTGAAGCTTTCTTT
CASSPRSGGGTEAFF
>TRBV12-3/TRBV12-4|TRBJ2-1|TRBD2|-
TGTGCCAGCAGTTGGGGGGGGATGGATGAGCAGTTCTTC
CASSWGGMDEQFF
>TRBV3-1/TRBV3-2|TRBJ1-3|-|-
TGTGCCAGCAGCCTCGGACAGAGCTCTGGAAACACCATATATTTT
CASSLGQSSGNTIYF
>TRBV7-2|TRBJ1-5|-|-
TGTGCCAGCAGCCTAACAGGGAATCAGCCCCAGCATTTT
CASSLTGNQPQHF
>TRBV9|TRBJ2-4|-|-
TGTGCCAGCAGCGTAGATGGAGGGGGCGCGTCCAAAAACATTCAGTACTTC
CASSVDGGGASKNIQYF
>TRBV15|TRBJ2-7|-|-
TGTGCCACCAGCAGAGACTTTCAGGGATTCGGGGAGCAGTACTTC
CATSRDFQGFGEQYF
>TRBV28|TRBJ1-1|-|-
TGTGCCAGCAGATCTTCGACTGCAAACACTGAAGCTTTCTTT
CASRSSTANTEAFF
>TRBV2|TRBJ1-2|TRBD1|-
TGTGCCAGCAGCGGGACAGGAAAGACCTATGGCTACACCTTC
CASSGTGKTYGYTF
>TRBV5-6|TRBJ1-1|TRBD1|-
TGTGCCAGCAGCTTATTCCAGGGGGAGACTGAAGCTTTCTTT
CASSLFQGETEAFF
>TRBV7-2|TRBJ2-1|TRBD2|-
TGTGCCAGCAGCTCCCCATGGGGACTAGCGAGCTCCTACAATGAGCAGTTCTTC
CASSSPWGLASSYNEQFF
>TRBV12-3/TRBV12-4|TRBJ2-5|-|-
TGTGCCAGCAGTCAGGGGACGACCCAGTACTTC
CASSQGTTQYF
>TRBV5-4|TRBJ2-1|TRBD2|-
TGTGCCAGCACTCAAATAGCGGGAGGACCCGTCAATGAGCAGTTCTTC
CASTQIAGGPVNEQFF
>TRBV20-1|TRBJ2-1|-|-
TGCAGTGCTAGAGATGAGTTTCTGTTCTTC
CSARDEFLFF
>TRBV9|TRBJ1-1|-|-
TGTGCCAGCAGCGTAGGCCCGGGGACTGAAGCTTTCTTT
CASSVGPGTEAFF
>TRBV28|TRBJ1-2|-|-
TGTGCCAGTCGTGGGGCAGGGGAAGGGTATGGCTACACCTTC
CASRGAGEGYGYTF
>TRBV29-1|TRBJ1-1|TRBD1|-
TGCAGCGTTGAAGTTTTGGGACAGAGCACTGAAGCTTTCTTT
CSVEVLGQSTEAFF
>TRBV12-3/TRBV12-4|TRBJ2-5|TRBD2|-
TGTGCCAGCAGTTTAGGTCTAGCGGGGACCCAGTACTTC
CASSLGLAGTQYF
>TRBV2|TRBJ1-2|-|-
TGTGCCAGCAGTGAAGTCTTTAACTATGGCTACACCTTC
CASSEVFNYGYTF
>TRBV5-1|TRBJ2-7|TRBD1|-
TGCGCCAGCAGCTTGGAAACCGGGACAGCCTTCTACGAGCAGTACTTC
CASSLETGTAFYEQYF
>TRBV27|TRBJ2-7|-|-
TGTGCCAGCAGTTTTGTGGGAGAGACCTACGAGCAGTACTTC
CASSFVGETYEQYF
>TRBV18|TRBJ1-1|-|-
TGTGCCAGCTCAGGGGGGTACACTGAAGCTTTCTTT
CASSGGYTEAFF
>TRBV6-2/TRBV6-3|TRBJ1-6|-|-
TGTGCCAGCAGTACCCGCGTAGGGGCTAATTCACCCCTCCACTTT
CASSTRVGANSPLHF